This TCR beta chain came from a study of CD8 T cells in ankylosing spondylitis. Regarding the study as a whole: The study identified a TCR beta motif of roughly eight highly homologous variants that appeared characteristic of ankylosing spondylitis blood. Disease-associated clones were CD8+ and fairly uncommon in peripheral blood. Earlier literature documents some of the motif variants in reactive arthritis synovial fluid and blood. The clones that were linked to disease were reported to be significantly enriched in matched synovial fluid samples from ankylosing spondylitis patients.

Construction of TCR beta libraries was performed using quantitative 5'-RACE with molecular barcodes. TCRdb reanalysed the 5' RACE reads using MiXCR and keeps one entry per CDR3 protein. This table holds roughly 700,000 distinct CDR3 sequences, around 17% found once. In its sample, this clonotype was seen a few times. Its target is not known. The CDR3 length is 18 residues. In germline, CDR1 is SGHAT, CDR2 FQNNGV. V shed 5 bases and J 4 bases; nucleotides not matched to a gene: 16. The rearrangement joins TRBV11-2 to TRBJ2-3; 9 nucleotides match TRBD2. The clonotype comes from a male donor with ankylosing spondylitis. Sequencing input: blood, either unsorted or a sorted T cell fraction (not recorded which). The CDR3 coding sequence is TGTGCCAGCAGCCGGGCGGCCTGGCGGGGGGGCCGTCCAGATACGCAGTATTTT. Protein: CASSRAAWRGGRPDTQYF.